These 25 T cell receptor beta chains originate from one sample sequenced in a study of post-analysis software for immune sequencing data. Unique molecular identifiers tagged the TCR beta cDNA libraries. TCRdb analysed the PCR reads with MiXCR anew, one entry per CDR3 protein. The repertoire holds roughly 160,000 distinct CDR3 sequences, about 36% seen once, with around 30% in the top ten. The specimen comprised blood, sampled after autologous hematopoietic stem cell transplantation. These receptor sequences come from a girl aged 10 to 17 with multiple sclerosis.

The chain recombines TRBV5-5 with TRBJ2-1; D is perhaps TRBD1 (5 bases). With 3 bases removed from V and 9 bases from J, the gap between germline ends came to 10 bases. The CDR3 has 12 residues. Germline V gene sequence: CDR1 SGHKS, CDR2 YYEKEE (reference sequence). CDR3 DNA sequence: TGTGCCAGCAGCTCAGGGCTGGGTGAGCAGTTCTTC. The encoded protein is CASSSGLGEQFF. Combining the CDR3 with reference TRBV5-5 and TRBJ2-1 gives the whole variable domain DAGVTQSPTHLIKTRGQQVTLRCSPISGHKSVSWYQQVLGQGPQFIFQYYEKEERGRGNFPDRFSARQFPNYSSELNVNALLLGDSALYLCASSSGLGEQFFGPGTRLTVL.

In its sample, this clonotype was seen a few times. The chain recombines TRBV27 with TRBJ2-1; TRBD2 matches at 9 bases. Trimming took 3 bases from V and 2 from J; bases not matched to a gene: 2. The CDR3 covers 15 residues. Germline CDR1 reads MNHEY; CDR2 reads SMNVEV (reference sequence). The CDR3: CASSLTSGTYNEQFF. CDR3 nucleotides: TGTGCCAGCAGTTTGACTAGCGGCACCTACAATGAGCAGTTCTTC.

This clonotype was detected a few times. This chain links TRBV12-3 or TRBV12-4 with TRBJ1-2, with D possibly TRBD1 on 6 matching bases. Trimming left V 6 bases short and J 6 bases short, with 14 bases between. The CDR3 runs to 13 residues. The CDR3 protein is CASSPTGRDGYTF. CDR3 nucleotides: TGTGCCAGCAGCCCCACAGGGCGGGATGGCTACACCTTC.

The chain has TRBV6-5 and TRBJ2-1, with 10 bases that match TRBD2. Unmatched junction bases numbered 6, after V lost 5 bases and J lost 5 bases. The CDR3 spans 15 residues. CDR1 is MNHEY and CDR2 is SVGAGI in the germline V gene. CDR3 amino acids: CASSDGLAANNEQFF. DNA of the CDR3: TGTGCCAGCAGTGATGGACTAGCGGCTAACAATGAGCAGTTCTTC.

The chain has TRBV28 and TRBJ2-7, with 11 bases lining up with TRBD2. The CDR3 is 20 amino acids. Per the germline V gene, CDR1 is MDHEN and CDR2 is SYDVKM. V trimming: 6 bases; J trimming: 0 bases; junction bases outside the gene matches: 19. Written as DNA, the CDR3 is TGTGCCAGCAGCCCGAAACCGGGACTAGCGGTCCTATCGGGCTCCTACGAGCAGTACTTC. It encodes CASSPKPGLAVLSGSYEQYF.

This clonotype was counted at least ten times. This rearrangement joins TRBV6-2 or TRBV6-3 to TRBJ2-7; D may be TRBD1 or TRBD2 (5 bases each). The V and J ends lost 6 bases and 5 bases respectively, with 23 bases between them. The CDR3 length is 16 residues. Germline values: CDR1 MNHEY, CDR2 SVGEGT. CDR3 loop: CASSNREGMWDDEQYF. The CDR3 bases are TGTGCCAGCAGCAACAGAGAAGGAATGTGGGACGACGAGCAGTACTTC.

The chain employs TRBV24-1 and TRBJ2-1, with D perhaps matching TRBD1 (6 bases). Trimming took 3 bases from V and 7 from J, leaving 15 bases between them. The V gene's germline CDR1 is KGHDR and CDR2 SFDVKD. The CDR3 contains 15 residues. This chain's CDR3 is CATSDTWTAGNEQFF. The CDR3 nucleotides are TGTGCCACCAGTGATACATGGACAGCAGGAAATGAGCAGTTCTTC.

For this clonotype: A much larger clone lies a single base off, so this may be a read error. J is TRBJ2-7 and V is TRBV29-1; 7 bases line up with TRBD1. The CDR3 is 13 residues long. V dropped 7 bases and J dropped 10; count of bases not matched to a gene: 16. CDR1 is SQVTM, CDR2 ANQGSEA, per germline. CDR3 nucleotide sequence: TGCAGCGGTACGCAGGGACAGAAGAACAATCAGTACTTC. Its protein product is CSGTQGQKNNQYF.

The V call is TRBV20-1, the J call TRBJ1-2; 7 positions agree with TRBD1. CDR3 length: 16 amino acids. Germline V gives CDR1 DFQATT, CDR2 SNEGSKA (reference sequence). V trimming: 3 bases; J trimming: 0 bases; junction bases outside the gene matches: 10. The CDR3 is CSASPLTGAPNYGYTF. The CDR3 nucleotides read TGCAGTGCTAGCCCTCTAACAGGGGCTCCTAACTATGGCTACACCTTC.

The rearrangement uses TRBV5-1 and TRBJ2-1, with 9 bases lining up with TRBD2. The V gene end was trimmed by 0 bases and the J gene end by 9 bases; junction bases not matched to a gene: 10. CDR3 length equals 16 residues. Germline CDR1 SGHRS, CDR2 YFSETQ. In DNA form, the CDR3 reads TGCGCCAGCAGCTTGGGACTAGCGGAGCCCCGGGCTGAGCAGTTCTTC. This sequence encodes CASSLGLAEPRAEQFF. Based on the CDR3 plus reference TRBV5-1 and TRBJ2-1, the full variable domain is KAGVTQTPRYLIKTRGQQVTLSCSPISGHRSVSWYQQTPGQGLQFLFEYFSETQRNKGNFPGRFSGRQFSNSRSEMNVSTLELGDSALYLCASSLGLAEPRAEQFFGPGTRLTVL.

This chain uses TRBV7-9 with TRBJ2-1, with D perhaps matching TRBD1 or TRBD2 (5 bases each). Deletions cut 8 bases from V and 4 bases from J, with 18 bases between. The CDR3 covers 15 residues. The V gene's germline CDR1 is SEHNR and CDR2 FQNEAQ (reference sequence). CDR3 in amino acids: CASRLGGTPYNEQFF. The DNA of the CDR3 is TGTGCCAGCCGCCTTGGTGGGACGCCGTACAATGAGCAGTTCTTC.

The V gene is TRBV7-9, the J gene TRBJ2-7, with TRBD2 matching over 11 bases. With V trimmed by 4 bases and J by 2 bases, 7 bases remained unmatched. The germline V gene encodes CDR1 SEHNR and CDR2 FQNEAQ (reference sequence). The CDR3 sequence is 16 residues long. The CDR3: CASSYRTSGSTYEQYF. The CDR3 nucleotides read TGTGCCAGCAGCTATCGGACTAGCGGGTCAACCTACGAGCAGTACTTC.

This clonotype was counted at least ten times. The rearrangement uses TRBV29-1 and TRBJ2-3; a possible D gene is TRBD2 (6 bases). The CDR3 contains 12 residues. Germline V gene lookup returns CDR1 SQVTM and CDR2 ANQGSEA. Trimming shortened V by 4 bases and J by 6 bases, and 11 bases separated the two germline ends. The CDR3 region is CSVGRGMDTQYF. CDR3 sequence (DNA): TGCAGCGTTGGACGGGGGATGGATACGCAGTATTTT.

The chain is built from TRBV7-2 and TRBJ1-4; D ambiguous. This CDR3 has 14 amino acids. The germline CDR1 and CDR2 sequences are SGHTA and FQGNSA. V was shortened by 5 bases and J by 0 bases, with 7 bases between the two germline ends. The CDR3 coding sequence is TGTGCCAGCAGCAACCTTGCAACTAATGAAAAACTGTTTTTT. Its translation: CASSNLATNEKLFF.

In regard to this clonotype: The germline gene is not matched at one end of the junction; a read error may be the cause. The chain combines TRBV20-1 with TRBJ2-1, with TRBD1 identical over 9 bases. The CDR3 has 15 residues. Germline CDR1 DFQATT, CDR2 SNEGSKA (reference sequence). In DNA, the CDR3 is TGCAGCGCTAAAAATTTAGGGACAGGGCCTAATGAGCAGTTCTTC. This encodes CSAKNLGTGPNEQFF.

CDR3 loop: CASSPAGQPLNTEAFF. The CDR3 bases are TGTGCCAGCTCACCTGCCGGACAGCCATTGAACACTGAAGCTTTCTTT. The chain has TRBV18 and TRBJ1-1; a possible D gene is TRBD1 (6 bases). Germline V gene sequence: CDR1 KGHSH, CDR2 LQKENI. The V end lost 3 bases, the J end lost 0 bases, and 14 bases lay between the germline ends. This CDR3 region has 16 residues.

This clonotype came up many times. This rearrangement joins TRBV27 to TRBJ2-1; 8 bases are a match to TRBD1. The trim removed 5 bases at V and 2 bases at J, leaving 8 bases unmatched. The CDR3 runs to 16 residues. Germline V CDR1 and CDR2: MNHEY, SMNVEV (reference sequence). The CDR3 DNA sequence: TGTGCCAGCAGTGCCCGGACAGGGATTACCTACAATGAGCAGTTCTTC. It encodes CASSARTGITYNEQFF.

J is TRBJ2-7 and V is TRBV28, with 13 bases aligning to TRBD2. This CDR3 is built from 18 residues. CDR1 and CDR2 (germline): MDHEN, SYDVKM. Germline trimming cut 5 bases from V and 5 bases from J; bases unmatched to any gene: 15. The CDR3 nucleotides read TGTGCCAGCAGTCTCCCCTCCATGACTAGCGGGAGGATCAACGAGCAGTACTTC. Its translation: CASSLPSMTSGRINEQYF.

The chain combines TRBV7-2 with TRBJ2-1; the match to TRBD2 covers 11 bases. The germline gives CDR1 SGHTA, CDR2 FQGNSA. The junction had 8 bases not matched to a gene; V was cut back by 3 bases and J by 4 bases. The CDR3 sequence is 17 residues long. The CDR3 DNA reads as TGTGCCAGCAGCTTCCCCCCCGGGACTAGCGGATACAATGAGCAGTTCTTC. It yields the protein CASSFPPGTSGYNEQFF.

The V and J genes are TRBV20-1 and TRBJ2-5, with 7 bases fitting TRBD1. After removal of 1 base from V and 5 bases from J, the junction contained 4 bases not matched to a gene. Germline V gives CDR1 DFQATT, CDR2 SNEGSKA (reference sequence). This CDR3 has 13 residues. The chain's CDR3 is CSARGDSLETQYF. DNA for the CDR3: TGCAGTGCTAGAGGGGACAGCCTGGAGACCCAGTACTTC.

The CDR3 DNA reads TGTGCCAGCAGCTACCGGGACAGGGGATCCTACGAGCAGTACTTC. Its protein product is CASSYRDRGSYEQYF. The chain employs TRBV7-9 and TRBJ2-7; 10 bases match TRBD1. Trimming took 4 bases from V and 1 from J; bases not matched to a gene: 4. Per germline, CDR1 SEHNR and CDR2 FQNEAQ (reference sequence). The CDR3 covers 15 residues.

This clonotype appeared a few times. The chain uses TRBV24-1 and TRBJ2-3; D gene ambiguous. From germline, CDR1 is KGHDR and CDR2 SFDVKD. The CDR3 contains 16 residues. Trimming left V 1 base short and J 0 bases short, with 10 bases between. Written as DNA, the CDR3 is TGTGCCACCAGTGATTTCGGCTACCGAAGCACAGATACGCAGTATTTT. This sequence encodes CATSDFGYRSTDTQYF.

This clonotype was observed a single time. V gene TRBV28 combines with J gene TRBJ1-5; weak D call: TRBD1 (6 bases). V was cut by 11 bases and J by 3 bases, with 14 bases left in between. This CDR3 has 13 amino acids. The germline gives CDR1 MDHEN, CDR2 SYDVKM. The CDR3: CARPGGPNQPQHF. In nucleotides, the CDR3 is TGTGCCCGACCGGGGGGCCCCAATCAGCCCCAGCATTTT.

The rearrangement links TRBV15 to TRBJ2-2; D remains ambiguous. Germline V gene data show CDR1 as LNHNV and CDR2 as YYDKDF (reference sequence). The CDR3 extends over 14 amino acids. The germline V and J ends were trimmed by 0 bases and 4 bases, with 6 bases remaining between them. This chain's CDR3 is CATSRDLGTGELFF. CDR3 nucleotide sequence: TGTGCCACCAGCAGAGATCTGGGCACCGGGGAGCTGTTTTTT.

This CDR3 is CASSWGLTGELFF. CDR3 bases: TGTGCCAGCAGCTGGGGCCTAACCGGGGAGCTGTTTTTT. This rearrangement joins TRBV11-2 to TRBJ2-2; D is perhaps TRBD1 (5 bases). The V end lost 4 bases, the J end lost 5 bases, and 8 bases lay between the germline ends. The CDR3 totals 13 residues. CDR1 is SGHAT and CDR2 is FQNNGV in the germline V gene.